These 20 T cell receptor beta chains originate from one sample sequenced in a study of T cells in Graves' hyperthyroidism and ophthalmopathy. Amplified TCR beta CDR3 regions derived from RNA transcripts. The TCR CDR3 first-round RT-PCR relied on the HTBI primer set. From the multiplex PCR reads, TCRdb called clonotypes with MiXCR, one entry per CDR3 protein. The table lists some 300,000 distinct CDR3 sequences, roughly 19% of them singletons. The sequencing input was blood. Receptor source: a man aged 50-59 years with Graves' ophthalmopathy.

V gene TRBV6-1 combines with J gene TRBJ1-3; D possibly corresponds to TRBD1 (6 bases). Trimming removed 5 bases from V and 0 bases from J, with 11 bases in between. Germline V gene lookup returns CDR1 MNHNS and CDR2 SASEGT. This CDR3 comprises 15 residues. CDR3 residues: CASSSQGTSGNTIYF. The CDR3 nucleotides read TGTGCCAGCAGTTCCCAGGGGACCTCTGGAAACACCATATATTTT.

This clonotype was detected only a few times. The J gene is TRBJ2-7, the V gene TRBV19; TRBD2 aligns across 10 bases. Losses at the gene ends were 2 bases for V and 3 bases for J; bases not matched to a gene: 4. CDR1 is LNHDA and CDR2 is SQIVND in the germline V gene (reference sequence). This CDR3 is 15 amino acids long. As DNA, the CDR3 is TGTGCCAGTAGTATACAAGGGACTAGCGTCTACGAGCAGTACTTC. Translated, it gives CASSIQGTSVYEQYF.

Details on this clonotype: The conserved phenylalanine or tryptophan is not found at the CDR3 terminus, so this likely reflects a read error. For the CDR3, the DNA is TGTGCCAGCATGCGGGCAGCATCTAACTATGGCTACACCCTC. Translating gives CASMRAASNYGYTL. The chain joins TRBV6-2 or TRBV6-3 to TRBJ1-2; no definite D call. Germline V gives CDR1 MNHEY, CDR2 SVGEGT. V was trimmed by 7 bases and J by 0 bases, leaving 12 bases between them. The CDR3 consists of 14 residues.

This clonotype appeared many times. This sequence joins TRBV11-2 and TRBJ2-2; D may be TRBD1 or TRBD2 (5 bases each). This CDR3 region has 14 residues. Germline V gives CDR1 SGHAT, CDR2 FQNNGV. Trimming took off 5 bases at V and 5 bases at J, with 12 bases between the two ends. CDR3 nucleotide sequence: TGTGCCAGCAGCGTGGGGGATTTAACCGGGGAGCTGTTTTTT. Residues: CASSVGDLTGELFF.

In its sample, this clonotype was seen many times. The chain links TRBV28 to TRBJ2-7; no reliable D call. V lost 1 base and J 0 bases, leaving 10 bases between the germline ends. The CDR3 is 15 residues long. Germline-derived CDR1 and CDR2 are MDHEN and SYDVKM. The CDR3 protein is CASSLLGVSSYEQYF. CDR3 coding DNA: TGTGCCAGCAGTTTATTAGGTGTGAGCTCCTACGAGCAGTACTTC.

The rearrangement uses TRBV7-2 and TRBJ2-3; 10 bases match TRBD1. The CDR3 consists of 18 residues. Trimming cost V 5 bases and J 5 bases; bases outside gene matches: 16. Germline CDR1 and CDR2: SGHTA and FQGNSA. This CDR3 reads CASSLGQGVIPHLDTQYF. For the CDR3, the DNA is TGTGCCAGCAGCCTCGGACAGGGGGTTATCCCCCACCTAGATACGCAGTATTTT.

This clonotype was seen at least ten times. This chain joins TRBV2 and TRBJ2-7, with 7 positions matching TRBD2. Germline V lookup: CDR1 SNHLY, CDR2 FYNNEI. The CDR3 sequence is 13 residues long. Unmatched junction bases numbered 4, after V lost 2 bases and J lost 6 bases. CDR3 sequence (DNA): TGTGCCAGCAGTGAATGGCGGGAGACCGAGCAGTACTTC. It codes for CASSEWRETEQYF.

This clonotype was seen only a few times. The chain couples TRBV5-6 to TRBJ1-5; 10 bases agree with TRBD1. Germline V lookup: CDR1 SGHDT, CDR2 YYEEEE. The CDR3 has 20 residues. J was trimmed by 2 bases and V by 0 bases; bases with no gene match: 14. The CDR3 reads CASSLEYRDRGYVGNQPQHF. CDR3 nucleotides: TGTGCCAGCAGCTTGGAGTACCGGGACAGGGGTTATGTTGGCAATCAGCCCCAGCATTTT.

This clonotype was recorded a few times. The CDR3 bases are TGTGCCAGCAGCCAAGAAAAAACCGGGACTAGCGGTTTCAATGAGCAGTTCTTC. It yields the protein CASSQEKTGTSGFNEQFF. The rearrangement links TRBV3-1 to TRBJ2-1; 11 positions agree with TRBD2. The CDR3 is 18 amino acids. The germline V gene has CDR1 LGHDT and CDR2 YNNKEL (reference sequence). Trimming took 0 bases from V and 6 from J; bases not matched to a gene: 10.

V usage is TRBV6-1 and J usage is TRBJ1-5; the match to TRBD1 covers 9 bases. Looked up from germline, CDR1 is MNHNS and CDR2 is SASEGT. This CDR3 spans 14 amino acids. Trimming removed 6 bases from V and 5 bases from J; junction bases left unmatched: 5. The CDR3 loop reads CASRGQGGDQPQHF. The CDR3 DNA reads as TGTGCCAGCAGGGGACAGGGAGGGGATCAGCCCCAGCATTTT.

This clonotype was detected only a few times. The gene calls are TRBV5-1 and TRBJ2-7; D possibly matches TRBD1 or TRBD2 (5 bases each). Trimming took 4 bases from V and 2 from J, leaving 13 bases between them. The V gene's germline CDR1 is SGHRS and CDR2 YFSETQ. This CDR3 contains 14 residues. The CDR3 region has the DNA TGCGCCAGCAGCCTAACCGGGGCCACCTACGAGCAGTACTTC. It codes for CASSLTGATYEQYF.

This clonotype was counted between two and nine times. V usage is TRBV6-1 and J usage is TRBJ2-7, with 7 bases identical to TRBD2. V shed 3 bases, J shed 3 bases, and the junction held 11 bases outside the gene matches. CDR1 MNHNS and CDR2 SASEGT come from the germline V gene. The CDR3 is 16 residues long. The CDR3 coding sequence is TGTGCCAGCAGTGAGGGGCTTGGCGGGAGTTTCTACGAGCAGTACTTC. Its protein is CASSEGLGGSFYEQYF.

The table lists this clonotype with many counts. The chain joins TRBV11-2 to TRBJ2-3, with 9 bases that match TRBD2. The germline V gene has CDR1 SGHAT and CDR2 FQNNGV. This CDR3 is 15 amino acids long. The junction had 6 bases not matched to a gene; V was cut back by 5 bases and J by 3 bases. For the CDR3, the DNA is TGTGCCAGCAGCCCCCGACTAGCGGTGACAGATACGCAGTATTTT. Translated: CASSPRLAVTDTQYF.

This clonotype has at least ten counts. The chain is built from TRBV6-2 or TRBV6-3 and TRBJ2-1, with 12 bases fitting TRBD2. From germline, CDR1 is MNHEY and CDR2 SVGEGT. V lost 4 bases, J lost 4 bases, and 5 bases stayed unmatched. CDR3 size: 16 residues. The CDR3 DNA reads TGTGCCAGCAGTTCCCCTAGCGGGAGGGGTTACAATGAGCAGTTCTTC. The encoded protein is CASSSPSGRGYNEQFF.

This clonotype appeared a few times. The chain uses TRBV7-6 and TRBJ1-5; tentatively, D is TRBD1 (5 bases). This CDR3 region has 15 residues. Germline loops: CDR1 SGHVS, CDR2 FNYEAQ. Trimming took 0 bases from V and 1 from J, leaving 7 bases between them. The CDR3 is CASSLAGVSNQPQHF. The CDR3, as DNA: TGTGCCAGCAGCTTAGCGGGGGTAAGCAATCAGCCCCAGCATTTT. The full variable domain, with the rest looked up from reference TRBV7-6 and TRBJ1-5, is GAGVSQSPRYKVTKRGQDVALRCDPISGHVSLYWYRQALGQGPEFLTYFNYEAQQDKSGLPNDRFSAERPEGSISTLTIQRTEQRDSAMYRCASSLAGVSNQPQHFGDGTRLSIL.

The table lists this clonotype with many counts. The chain recombines TRBV30 with TRBJ1-1, with no clear D. There are 12 residues in the CDR3. CDR1 is GTSNPN and CDR2 is SVGIG in the germline V gene (reference sequence). The ends were cut back, 3 bases at V and 4 bases at J, with 9 bases in the middle. CDR3 region: CAWSWGPTEAFF. CDR3 coding DNA: TGTGCCTGGAGCTGGGGTCCCACTGAAGCTTTCTTT.

The rearrangement uses TRBV7-9 and TRBJ2-7; 8 nucleotides align to TRBD1. The CDR3 length is 15 residues. Germline values: CDR1 SEHNR, CDR2 FQNEAQ (reference sequence). With 1 base clipped from V and 3 bases from J, the junction kept 5 bases outside the gene matches. The CDR3 nucleotides are TGTGCCAGCAGCTTAGGAGACAGGGGTCGCTACGAGCAGTACTTC. Its translation: CASSLGDRGRYEQYF.

J is TRBJ1-1 and V is TRBV7-8; D is perhaps TRBD1 (5 bases). This CDR3 has 14 amino acids. Between the trimmed V and J ends, which lost 1 base and 4 bases, there was a span of 10 bases. Germline assignment: CDR1 SGHVS and CDR2 FQNEAQ. For the CDR3, the DNA is TGTGCCAGCAGCTTAGAAGGAGGGGCCACTGAAGCTTTCTTT. Protein: CASSLEGGATEAFF.

This clonotype was counted many times. The J gene is TRBJ2-1, the V gene TRBV18; 10 bases align to TRBD2. The J segment lost 6 bases and the V segment lost 1 base, leaving 9 bases of the junction unmatched. The V gene's germline CDR1 is KGHSH and CDR2 LQKENI. The CDR3 sequence is 17 residues long. In DNA, the CDR3 is TGTGCCAGCTCACCACTTCCAGCGGGAGGGCCAGTCAATGAGCAGTTCTTC. This translates into CASSPLPAGGPVNEQFF.

This clonotype was observed a handful of times. V and J are TRBV20-1 and TRBJ2-5; 9 bases match TRBD2. This CDR3 spans 14 amino acids. Per the germline V gene, CDR1 is DFQATT and CDR2 is SNEGSKA (reference sequence). Trimming at V came to 5 bases and at J to 5 bases, leaving 9 bases not matched to a gene. In DNA form, the CDR3 reads TGCAGTGCTCAAATAGCGGGAGTCCCTGAGACCCAGTACTTC. It codes for CSAQIAGVPETQYF.